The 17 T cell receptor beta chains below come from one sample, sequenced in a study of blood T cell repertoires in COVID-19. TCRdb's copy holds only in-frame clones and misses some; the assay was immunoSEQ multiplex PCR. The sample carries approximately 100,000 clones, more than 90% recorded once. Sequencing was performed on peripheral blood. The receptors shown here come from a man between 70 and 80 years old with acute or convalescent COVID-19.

CDR3 DNA sequence: TGTGCCAGTAGTATAGTCCTAGCGGGGGGGCTTGAAGATACGCAGTATTTT. Translation: CASSIVLAGGLEDTQYF. This chain links TRBV19 with TRBJ2-3; 12 bases are shared with TRBD2. V was pared by 1 base and J by 5 bases, with 7 bases of the junction left unmatched. CDR1 is LNHDA and CDR2 is SQIVND in the germline V gene (reference sequence). There are 17 residues in the CDR3.

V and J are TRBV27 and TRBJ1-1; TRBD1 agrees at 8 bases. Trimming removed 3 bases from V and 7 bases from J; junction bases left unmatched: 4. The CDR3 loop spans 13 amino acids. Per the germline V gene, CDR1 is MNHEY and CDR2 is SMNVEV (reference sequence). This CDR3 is CASSFPGQGEAFF. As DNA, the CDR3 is TGTGCCAGCAGTTTCCCCGGACAGGGTGAAGCTTTCTTT.

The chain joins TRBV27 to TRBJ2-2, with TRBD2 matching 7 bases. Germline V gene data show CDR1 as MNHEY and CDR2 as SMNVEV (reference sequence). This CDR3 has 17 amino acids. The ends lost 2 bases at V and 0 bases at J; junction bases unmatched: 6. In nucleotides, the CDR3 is TGTGCCAGCAGTTTACTGGGTGCGGGAGCGAACACCGGGGAGCTGTTTTTT. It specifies CASSLLGAGANTGELFF.

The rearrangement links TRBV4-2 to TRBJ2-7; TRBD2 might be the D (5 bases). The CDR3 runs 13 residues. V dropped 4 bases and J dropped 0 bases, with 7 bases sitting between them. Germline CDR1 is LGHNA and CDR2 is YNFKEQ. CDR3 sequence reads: CASSRRDSYEQYF. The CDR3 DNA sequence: TGTGCCAGCAGCCGCCGGGACTCCTACGAGCAGTACTTC.

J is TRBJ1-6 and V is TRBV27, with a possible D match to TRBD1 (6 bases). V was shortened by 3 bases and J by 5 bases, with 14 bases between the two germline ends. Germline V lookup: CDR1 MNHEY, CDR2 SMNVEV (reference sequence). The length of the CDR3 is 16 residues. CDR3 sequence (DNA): TGTGCCAGCAGTTTTGCAGGGGCTAGTAATAATTCACCCCTCCACTTT. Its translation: CASSFAGASNNSPLHF.

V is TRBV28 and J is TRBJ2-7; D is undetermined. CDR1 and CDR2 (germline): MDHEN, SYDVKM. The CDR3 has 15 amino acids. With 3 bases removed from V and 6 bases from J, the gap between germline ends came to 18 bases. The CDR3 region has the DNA TGTGCCAGCAGTTTTGCCCTAAGTGGGCTCGGCGAGCAGTACTTC. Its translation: CASSFALSGLGEQYF.

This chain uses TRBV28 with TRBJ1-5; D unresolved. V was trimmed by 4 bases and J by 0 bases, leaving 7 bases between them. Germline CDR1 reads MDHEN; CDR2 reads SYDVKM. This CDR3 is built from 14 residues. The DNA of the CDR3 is TGTGCCAGCAGTTCACGGTATAGCAATCAGCCCCAGCATTTT. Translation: CASSSRYSNQPQHF.

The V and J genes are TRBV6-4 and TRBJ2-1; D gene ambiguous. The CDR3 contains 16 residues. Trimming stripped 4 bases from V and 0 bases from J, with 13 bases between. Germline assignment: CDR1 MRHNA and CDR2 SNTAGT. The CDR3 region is CASSAMTYSSYNEQFF. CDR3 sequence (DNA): TGTGCCAGCAGTGCCATGACATATAGCTCCTACAATGAGCAGTTCTTC.

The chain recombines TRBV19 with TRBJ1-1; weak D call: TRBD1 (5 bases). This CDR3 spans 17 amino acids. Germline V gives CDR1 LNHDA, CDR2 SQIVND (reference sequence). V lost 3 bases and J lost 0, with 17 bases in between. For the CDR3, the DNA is TGTGCCAGTAGTATGGCAGGGCTAATCAACATGAACACTGAAGCTTTCTTT. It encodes CASSMAGLINMNTEAFF.

CDR3 in amino acids: CASSSQGNEQFF. Here the CDR3 DNA reads TGCGCCAGCAGCTCTCAGGGTAATGAGCAGTTCTTC. The chain recombines TRBV5-1 with TRBJ2-1, with D possibly being TRBD1 (5 bases). This CDR3 has 12 amino acids. With 3 bases removed from V and 7 bases from J, the gap between germline ends came to 8 bases. Germline CDR1 and CDR2: SGHRS and YFSETQ.

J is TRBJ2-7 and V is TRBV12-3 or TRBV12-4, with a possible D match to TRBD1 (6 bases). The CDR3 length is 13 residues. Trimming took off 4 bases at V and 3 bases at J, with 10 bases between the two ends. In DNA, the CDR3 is TGTGCCAGCAGTTGGGGGCAGGTCTACGAGCAGTACTTC. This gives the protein CASSWGQVYEQYF.

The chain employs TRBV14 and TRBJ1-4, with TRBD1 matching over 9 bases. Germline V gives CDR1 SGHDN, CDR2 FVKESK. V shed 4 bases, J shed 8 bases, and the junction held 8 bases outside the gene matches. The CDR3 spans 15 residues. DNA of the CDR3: TGTGCCAGCAGCCTAACGGGACAGGGTCGGGAAAAACTGTTTTTT. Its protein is CASSLTGQGREKLFF.

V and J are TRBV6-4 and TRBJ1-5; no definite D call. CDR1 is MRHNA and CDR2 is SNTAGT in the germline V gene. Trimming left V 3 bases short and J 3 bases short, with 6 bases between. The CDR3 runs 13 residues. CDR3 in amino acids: CASSEEYNQPQHF. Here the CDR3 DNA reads TGTGCCAGCAGTGAGGAGTACAATCAGCCCCAGCATTTT.

As DNA, the CDR3 is TGTGCCAGCAGCCCTCGGGGGGGCCCCAATCAGCCCCAGCATTTT. Its protein is CASSPRGGPNQPQHF. The rearrangement links TRBV11-2 to TRBJ1-5; perhaps TRBD1 as D (6 bases). Looked up from germline, CDR1 is SGHAT and CDR2 is FQNNGV. This CDR3 has 15 amino acids. Trimming cost V 5 bases and J 3 bases, with 14 bases left between them.

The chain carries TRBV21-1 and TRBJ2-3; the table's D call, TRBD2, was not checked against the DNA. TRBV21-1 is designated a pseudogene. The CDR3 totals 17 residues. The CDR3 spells CASAPGMIRSSTDTQYF. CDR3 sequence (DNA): TGTGCCAGCGCCCCCGGGATGATCCGATCTAGCACAGATACGCAGTATTTT.

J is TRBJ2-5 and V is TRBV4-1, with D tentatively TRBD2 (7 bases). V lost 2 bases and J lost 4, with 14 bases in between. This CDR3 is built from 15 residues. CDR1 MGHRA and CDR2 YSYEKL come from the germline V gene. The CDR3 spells CASSQSPGEGETQYF. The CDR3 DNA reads TGCGCCAGCAGCCAATCGCCAGGGGAGGGAGAGACCCAGTACTTC.

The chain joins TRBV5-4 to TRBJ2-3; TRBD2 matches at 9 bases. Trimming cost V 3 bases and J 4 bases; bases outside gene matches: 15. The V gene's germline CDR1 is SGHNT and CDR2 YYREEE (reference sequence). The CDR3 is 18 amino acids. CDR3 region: CASSSPSGSGSSADTQYF. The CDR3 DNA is TGTGCCAGCAGCTCCCCTTCCGGTAGCGGGAGTTCGGCAGATACGCAGTATTTT. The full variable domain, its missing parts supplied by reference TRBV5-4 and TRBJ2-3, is ETGVTQSPTHLIKTRGQQVTLRCSSQSGHNTVSWYQQALGQGPQFIFQYYREEENGRGNFPPRFSGLQFPNYSSELNVNALELDDSALYLCASSSPSGSGSSADTQYFGPGTRLTVL.